Shown below are 9 T cell receptor beta chains from a single sample sequenced in a study of T cell repertoires in ileal Crohn's disease. The method was immunoSEQ multiplex PCR; TCRdb's version includes in-frame clones alone and lacks a portion of them. The sample carries roughly 15,000 clones, approximately 70% recorded once. The sample was ileal tissue. The receptors derive from an adult with Crohn's disease.

V gene TRBV29-1 combines with J gene TRBJ1-2, with TRBD1 matching over 7 bases. Germline loops: CDR1 SQVTM, CDR2 ANQGSEA. Trimming at V came to 7 bases and at J to 6 bases, leaving 8 bases not matched to a gene. The CDR3 extends over 12 amino acids. The CDR3 loop is CSADGTANGYTF. The CDR3 bases are TGCAGCGCTGACGGGACAGCAAATGGCTACACCTTC.

The rearrangement links TRBV6-1 to TRBJ2-3; maybe TRBD2 (5 bases). The CDR3 is made up of 15 amino acids. The V end was cut by 2 bases, the J end by 4 bases, with 13 bases between. Germline values: CDR1 MNHNS, CDR2 SASEGT. The CDR3 DNA is TGTGCCAGCAGTGAAACAGAGGGCCCCCCAGATACGCAGTATTTT. This codes for CASSETEGPPDTQYF.

The chain combines TRBV2 with TRBJ1-1, with D hard to call. CDR1 SNHLY and CDR2 FYNNEI come from the germline V gene. Between the trimmed V and J ends, which lost 7 bases and 4 bases, there was a span of 13 bases. This CDR3 is 13 amino acids long. The CDR3 protein is CASKNRGSTEAFF. CDR3 nucleotide sequence: TGTGCCAGCAAAAACCGAGGTTCCACTGAAGCTTTCTTT.

This clone has a handful of counts. The chain has TRBV5-4 and TRBJ1-2; D may be TRBD1 (5 bases). The CDR3 is 14 residues long. Germline V gives CDR1 SGHNT, CDR2 YYREEE (reference sequence). V dropped 4 bases and J dropped 3 bases, with 13 bases sitting between them. The CDR3 protein is CASSLGQGDYGYTF. CDR3 DNA: TGTGCCAGCAGCCTGGGGCAGGGCGACTATGGCTACACCTTC.

This clone showed up just a few times. The chain joins TRBV29-1 to TRBJ1-2; TRBD1 is a possible D gene (5 bases). The V end lost 1 base, the J end lost 3 bases, and 12 bases lay between the germline ends. CDR1 SQVTM and CDR2 ANQGSEA come from the germline V gene. This CDR3 has 14 amino acids. CDR3 in DNA: TGCAGCGTTGAAGGGGCAGGGTGGTACTATGGCTACACCTTC. Translated, it gives CSVEGAGWYYGYTF. The full variable domain, completed using reference TRBV29-1 and TRBJ1-2, is SAVISQKPSRDICQRGTSLTIQCQVDSQVTMMFWYRQQPGQSLTLIATANQGSEATYESGFVIDKFPISRPNLTFSTLTVSNMSPEDSSIYLCSVEGAGWYYGYTFGSGTRLTVV.

This clone was recorded a few times. The V and J genes are TRBV6-4 and TRBJ2-1; 11 nucleotides match TRBD2. CDR1 is MRHNA, CDR2 SNTAGT, per germline. This CDR3 region has 15 residues. V shed 6 bases and J 7 bases; nucleotides not matched to a gene: 8. The CDR3 loop is CASSQIAGGPNEQFF. The CDR3 nucleotides read TGTGCCAGCAGCCAAATAGCGGGAGGGCCAAATGAGCAGTTCTTC.

The J gene is TRBJ1-1, the V gene TRBV12-1; no DNA check was done on the table's D call, TRBD1. TRBV12-1 corresponds to a pseudogene. CDR3 length equals 14 residues. Written as DNA, the CDR3 is TGTGCCAGCAGCACATGTGGGGGCTGGACTGAAGCTTTCTTT. Its protein product is CASSTCGGWTEAFF.

The V gene is TRBV6-5, the J gene TRBJ1-6, with TRBD1 as a possible D gene (5 bases). CDR1 is MNHEY, CDR2 SVGAGI, per germline. Deletions cut 5 bases from V and 7 bases from J, with 9 bases between. The CDR3 is 13 residues long. CDR3 DNA sequence: TGTGCCAGCAGTCCCAGACAGAATTCACCCCTCCACTTT. This codes for CASSPRQNSPLHF.

The chain couples TRBV10-3 to TRBJ1-2; D perhaps matches TRBD1 (5 bases). Germline CDR1 and CDR2: ENHRY and SYGVKD. The CDR3 spans 12 residues. V lost 4 bases, J lost 7 bases, and 10 bases lay in between. Written as DNA, the CDR3 is TGTGCCATCAGTGTAGGGGAGGTTGGCTACACCTTC. Amino acid sequence: CAISVGEVGYTF.